The 15 T cell receptor beta chains listed next were all sequenced from one sample in a study of CD8 T cells in ankylosing spondylitis. TCRdb called the 5' RACE reads again in MiXCR, with one record for every CDR3 protein. The table includes 300,000 to 350,000 distinct CDR3 sequences, under 25% detected once. Material for sequencing was blood, either unsorted or a sorted T cell fraction (not recorded which). The receptors come from a female donor with ankylosing spondylitis or in good health (not recorded which).

Ten or more counts support this clonotype. The rearrangement joins TRBV20-1 to TRBJ2-3; TRBD2 matches at 9 bases. Germline trimming cut 3 bases from V and 8 bases from J; bases unmatched to any gene: 15. Germline values: CDR1 DFQATT, CDR2 SNEGSKA (reference sequence). This CDR3 is built from 16 residues. The CDR3 DNA is TGCAGTGCTAGGTCTCCGGGACTAGCAACTTCGGGTACGCAGTATTTT. It is translated as CSARSPGLATSGTQYF.

The rearrangement links TRBV28 to TRBJ2-7; TRBD1 matches 8 bases. The V gene's germline CDR1 is MDHEN and CDR2 SYDVKM. The CDR3 consists of 14 residues. V lost 3 bases and J lost 2; bases outside the gene matches: 3. The CDR3 here is CASSFQGATYEQYF. CDR3 DNA: TGTGCCAGCAGTTTTCAGGGGGCGACCTACGAGCAGTACTTC.

This clonotype was seen at least ten times. The chain employs TRBV20-1 and TRBJ2-7; the D gene is possibly TRBD1 (5 bases). The CDR3 contains 12 residues. Germline CDR1 DFQATT, CDR2 SNEGSKA (reference sequence). The ends were cut back, 5 bases at V and 5 bases at J, with 13 bases in the middle. CDR3 sequence (DNA): TGCAGTGCTCCAGCCCAGGGTAACGAGCAGTACTTC. Protein: CSAPAQGNEQYF.

This clonotype was recorded many times. The chain combines TRBV15 with TRBJ2-1, with a weak D call TRBD2 (6 bases). Trimming removed 0 bases from V and 9 bases from J, with 21 bases in between. CDR1 is LNHNV, CDR2 YYDKDF, per germline (reference sequence). CDR3 length equals 17 residues. The CDR3 region is CATSREYGGIGVIEQFF. The CDR3 nucleotides read TGTGCCACCAGCAGAGAGTACGGCGGGATAGGGGTAATTGAGCAGTTCTTC.

This clonotype was seen repeatedly, ten times or more. The V gene is TRBV29-1, the J gene TRBJ2-1, with TRBD2 matching 7 bases. The germline V gene has CDR1 SQVTM and CDR2 ANQGSEA. This CDR3 is 14 amino acids long. Unmatched junction bases numbered 7, after V lost 6 bases and J lost 2 bases. CDR3 DNA sequence: TGCAGCGTGCCGCGGGAGACCGCCTACAATGAGCAGTTCTTC. The encoded protein is CSVPRETAYNEQFF.

This clonotype was recorded only once. The genes are TRBV6-5 and TRBJ2-2; 8 positions match TRBD1. CDR1 is MNHEY, CDR2 SVGAGI, per germline. The CDR3 loop spans 17 amino acids. Trimming removed 0 bases from V and 6 bases from J; junction bases left unmatched: 9. The CDR3 region has the DNA TGTGCCAGCAGTTACTCGATGGGTATGACAGGGGCCGGGGAGCTGTTTTTT. Encoded protein: CASSYSMGMTGAGELFF.

The CDR3 loop reads CASSLTRILYGYTF. The CDR3 coding sequence is TGTGCCAGCAGTTTAACTCGGATTTTGTATGGCTACACCTTC. The rearrangement uses TRBV12-3 or TRBV12-4 and TRBJ1-2, with no clear D. This CDR3 is built from 14 residues. With 2 bases removed from V and 5 bases from J, the gap between germline ends came to 12 bases.

This clonotype appeared a few times. V is TRBV12-3 or TRBV12-4 and J is TRBJ2-1; tentatively, D is TRBD1 (6 bases). Trimming shortened V by 2 bases and J by 7 bases, and 9 bases separated the two germline ends. This CDR3 region has 13 residues. CDR3 sequence reads: CASSLRQDNEQFF. CDR3 coding DNA: TGTGCCAGCAGTTTACGACAGGATAATGAGCAGTTCTTC.

This clonotype has at least ten counts. The genes are TRBV10-3 and TRBJ2-7; D perhaps matches TRBD1 (6 bases). V dropped 6 bases and J dropped 4 bases, with 13 bases sitting between them. Germline CDR1 and CDR2: ENHRY and SYGVKD. This CDR3 is 13 amino acids long. CDR3 sequence reads: CAIRMDRLYEQYF. In DNA, the CDR3 is TGTGCCATCAGAATGGACAGACTATACGAGCAGTACTTC.

This clonotype was detected a few times. The chain links TRBV6-1 to TRBJ1-2; D unclear. This CDR3 has 13 residues. Germline-derived CDR1 and CDR2 are MNHNS and SASEGT. The V and J ends lost 4 bases and 8 bases respectively, with 14 bases between them. In DNA form, the CDR3 reads TGTGCCAGCAGTGTACGAGAGACCCGGGGCTACACCTTC. Translated, it gives CASSVRETRGYTF.

A few counts support this clonotype. This sequence joins TRBV5-1 and TRBJ2-3; 10 bases match TRBD2. Trimming took 4 bases from V and 3 from J; bases not matched to a gene: 8. The CDR3 is 16 residues long. Germline V gene data show CDR1 as SGHRS and CDR2 as YFSETQ. The CDR3: CASSRTPSGSTDTQYF. The DNA for the CDR3 is TGCGCCAGCAGCCGAACTCCTAGCGGGAGTACAGATACGCAGTATTTT.

The chain is built from TRBV20-1 and TRBJ2-7, with D possibly TRBD1 on 6 matching bases. The length of the CDR3 is 17 residues. Germline CDR1 and CDR2: DFQATT and SNEGSKA (reference sequence). Trimming shortened V by 2 bases and J by 4 bases, and 24 bases separated the two germline ends. The CDR3, as DNA: TGCAGTGCTAGACCGCCCGGGGCGGGCCTCGGGACATACGAGCAGTACTTC. It specifies CSARPPGAGLGTYEQYF.

The rearrangement uses TRBV5-6 and TRBJ2-7; the match to TRBD1 covers 9 bases. CDR1 SGHDT and CDR2 YYEEEE come from the germline V gene. The CDR3 sequence is 15 residues long. The J segment lost 3 bases and the V segment lost 3 bases, leaving 7 bases of the junction unmatched. CDR3 DNA sequence: TGTGCCAGCAGCTGGGGGGACAGGGCCTACTACGAGCAGTACTTC. Translated, it gives CASSWGDRAYYEQYF. Looking up the rest from reference TRBV5-6 and TRBJ2-7 gives the full variable domain: DAGVTQSPTHLIKTRGQQVTLRCSPKSGHDTVSWYQQALGQGPQFIFQYYEEEERQRGNFPDRFSGHQFPNYSSELNVNALLLGDSALYLCASSWGDRAYYEQYFGPGTRLTVT.

The chain recombines TRBV10-3 with TRBJ2-5; the D gene is possibly TRBD1 (6 bases). V dropped 6 bases and J dropped 4 bases, with 15 bases sitting between them. From germline, CDR1 is ENHRY and CDR2 SYGVKD. This CDR3 comprises 14 residues. CDR3 sequence (DNA): TGTGCCATCAGAGACGGGGTAGGGGGAGAGACCCAGTACTTC. Encoded protein: CAIRDGVGGETQYF.

This clonotype was observed a few times. This rearrangement joins TRBV7-9 to TRBJ2-7; D gene unclear. V lost 3 bases, J lost 4 bases, and 13 bases lay in between. Germline CDR1 is SEHNR and CDR2 is FQNEAQ (reference sequence). The CDR3 extends over 14 amino acids. CDR3 nucleotide sequence: TGTGCCAGCAGCTTTCCCCCCCTTATATACGAGCAGTACTTC. Translating gives CASSFPPLIYEQYF.